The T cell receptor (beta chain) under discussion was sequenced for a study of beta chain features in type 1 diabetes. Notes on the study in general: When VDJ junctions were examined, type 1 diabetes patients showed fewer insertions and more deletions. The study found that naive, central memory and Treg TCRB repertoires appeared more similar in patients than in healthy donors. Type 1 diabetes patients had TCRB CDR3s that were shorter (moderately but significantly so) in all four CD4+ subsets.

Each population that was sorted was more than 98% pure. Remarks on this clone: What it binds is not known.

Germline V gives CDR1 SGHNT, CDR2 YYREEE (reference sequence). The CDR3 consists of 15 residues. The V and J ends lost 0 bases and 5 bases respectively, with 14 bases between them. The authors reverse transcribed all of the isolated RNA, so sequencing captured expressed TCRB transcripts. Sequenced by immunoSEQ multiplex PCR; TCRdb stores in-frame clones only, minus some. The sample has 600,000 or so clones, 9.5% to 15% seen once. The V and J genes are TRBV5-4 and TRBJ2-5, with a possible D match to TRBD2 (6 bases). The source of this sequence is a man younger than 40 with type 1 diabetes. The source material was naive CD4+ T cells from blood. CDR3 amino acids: CASSLAGAGRETQYF. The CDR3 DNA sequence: TGTGCCAGCAGCTTGGCGGGAGCGGGCAGGGAGACCCAGTACTTC. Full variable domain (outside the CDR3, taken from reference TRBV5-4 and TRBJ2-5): ETGVTQSPTHLIKTRGQQVTLRCSSQSGHNTVSWYQQALGQGPQFIFQYYREEENGRGNFPPRFSGLQFPNYSSELNVNALELDDSALYLCASSLAGAGRETQYFGPGTRLLVL.